Here is one TCR beta chain with its context. Germline V gives CDR1 SGHRS, CDR2 YFSETQ. V shed 0 bases and J shed 0 bases, with 13 bases lying between them. The CDR3 covers 17 residues. Only in-frame clones appear in the TCRdb table, and some are missing; sequencing was by immunoSEQ multiplex PCR. This sample yields 300,000 to 350,000 clones, of which around 84% are seen a single time; roughly 2.1% belongs to the top ten. The treatment is: roughly 18 received Ad26.COV2.S at low or high dose, single or two shots; about 5 received placebo; per-sample allocation not given. The samples date from day 63 after the first vaccine or placebo injection. This specimen belongs to a study of Ad26.COV2.S vaccination and SARS-CoV-2 variants.

The chain uses TRBV5-1 and TRBJ2-1, with D perhaps TRBD2 (7 bases). The source is a person between 18 and 60 years old who received the Ad26.COV2.S COVID-19 vaccine or a placebo. The sequencing used peripheral blood, collected in a trial of Ad26.COV2.S vaccine versus placebo. CDR3: CASSLETRGGSYNEQFF. The CDR3 DNA is TGCGCCAGCAGCTTGGAAACTAGGGGGGGCTCCTACAATGAGCAGTTCTTC.